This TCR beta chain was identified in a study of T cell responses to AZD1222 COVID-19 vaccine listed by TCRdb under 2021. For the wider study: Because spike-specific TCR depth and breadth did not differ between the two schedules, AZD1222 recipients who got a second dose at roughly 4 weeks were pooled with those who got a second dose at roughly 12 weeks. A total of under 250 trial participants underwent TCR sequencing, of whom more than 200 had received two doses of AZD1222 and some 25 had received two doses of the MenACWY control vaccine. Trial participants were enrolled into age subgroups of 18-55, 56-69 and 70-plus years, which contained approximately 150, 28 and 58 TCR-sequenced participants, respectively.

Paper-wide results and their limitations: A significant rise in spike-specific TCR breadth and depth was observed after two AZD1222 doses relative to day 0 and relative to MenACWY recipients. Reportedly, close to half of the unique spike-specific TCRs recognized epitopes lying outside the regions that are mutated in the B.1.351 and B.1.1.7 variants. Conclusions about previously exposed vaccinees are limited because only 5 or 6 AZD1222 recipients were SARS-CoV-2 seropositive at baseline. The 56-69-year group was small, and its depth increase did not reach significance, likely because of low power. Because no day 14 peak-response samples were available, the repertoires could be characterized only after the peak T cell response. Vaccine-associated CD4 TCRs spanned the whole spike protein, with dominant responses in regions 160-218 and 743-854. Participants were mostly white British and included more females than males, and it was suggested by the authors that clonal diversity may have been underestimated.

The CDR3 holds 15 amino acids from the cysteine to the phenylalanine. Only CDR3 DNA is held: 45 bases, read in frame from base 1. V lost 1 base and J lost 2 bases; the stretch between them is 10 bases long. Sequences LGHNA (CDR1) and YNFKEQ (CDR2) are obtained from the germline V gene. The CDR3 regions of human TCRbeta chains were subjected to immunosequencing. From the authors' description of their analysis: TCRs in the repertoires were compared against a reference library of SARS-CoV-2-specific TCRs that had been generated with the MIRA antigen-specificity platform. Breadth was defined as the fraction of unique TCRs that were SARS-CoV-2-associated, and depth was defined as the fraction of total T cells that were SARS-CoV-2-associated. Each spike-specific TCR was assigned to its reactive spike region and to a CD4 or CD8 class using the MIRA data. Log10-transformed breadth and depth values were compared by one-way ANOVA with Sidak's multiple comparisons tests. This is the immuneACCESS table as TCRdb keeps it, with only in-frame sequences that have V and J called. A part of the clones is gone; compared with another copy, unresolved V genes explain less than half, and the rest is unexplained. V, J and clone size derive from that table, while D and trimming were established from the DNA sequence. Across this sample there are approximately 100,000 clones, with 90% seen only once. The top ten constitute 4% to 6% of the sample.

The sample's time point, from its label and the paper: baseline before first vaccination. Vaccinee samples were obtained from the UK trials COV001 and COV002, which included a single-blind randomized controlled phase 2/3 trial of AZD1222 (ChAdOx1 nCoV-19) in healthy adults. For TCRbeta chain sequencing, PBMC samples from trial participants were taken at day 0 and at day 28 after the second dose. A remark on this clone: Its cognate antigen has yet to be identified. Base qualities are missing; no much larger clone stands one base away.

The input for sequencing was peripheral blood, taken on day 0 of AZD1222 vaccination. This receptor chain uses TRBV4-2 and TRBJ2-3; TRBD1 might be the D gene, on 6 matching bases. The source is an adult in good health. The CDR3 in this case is CASSQGQEVTDTQYF. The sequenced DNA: TGTGCCAGCAGCCAAGGACAGGAGGTCACAGATACGCAGTATTTT.